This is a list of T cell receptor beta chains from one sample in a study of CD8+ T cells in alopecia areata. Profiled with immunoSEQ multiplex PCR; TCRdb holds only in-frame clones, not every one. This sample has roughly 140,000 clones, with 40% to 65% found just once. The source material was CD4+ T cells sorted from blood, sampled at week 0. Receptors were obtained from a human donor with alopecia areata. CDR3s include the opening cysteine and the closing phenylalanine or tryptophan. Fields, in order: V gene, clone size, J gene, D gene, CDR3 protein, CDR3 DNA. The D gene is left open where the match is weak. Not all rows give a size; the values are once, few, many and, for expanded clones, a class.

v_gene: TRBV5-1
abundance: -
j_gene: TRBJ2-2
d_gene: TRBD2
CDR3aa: CASSLLLAGEPGELFF
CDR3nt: TGCGCCAGCAGCTTGTTGCTAGCGGGAGAACCCGGGGAGCTGTTTTTT

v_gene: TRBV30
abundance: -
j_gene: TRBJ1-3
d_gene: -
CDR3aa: CAWRRTTSISGNTIYF
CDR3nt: TGTGCCTGGAGAAGGACCACCTCTATCTCTGGAAACACCATATATTTT

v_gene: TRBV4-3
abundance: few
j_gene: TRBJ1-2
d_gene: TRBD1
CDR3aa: CASSLSTGIYGYTF
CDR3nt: TGCGCCAGCAGCCTTTCGACAGGGATCTATGGCTACACCTTC

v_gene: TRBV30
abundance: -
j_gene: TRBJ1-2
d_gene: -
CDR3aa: CAWRARQQSSYGYTF
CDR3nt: TGTGCCTGGAGGGCGAGGCAGCAGTCGAGCTATGGCTACACCTTC

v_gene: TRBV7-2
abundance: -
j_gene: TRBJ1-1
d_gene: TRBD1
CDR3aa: CASSVTGATEAFF
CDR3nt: TGTGCCAGCAGCGTGACAGGGGCCACTGAAGCTTTCTTT

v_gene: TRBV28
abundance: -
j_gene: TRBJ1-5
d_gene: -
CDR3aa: CASRLDRYQPQHF
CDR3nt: TGTGCCAGCAGACTAGATCGGTACCAGCCCCAGCATTTT

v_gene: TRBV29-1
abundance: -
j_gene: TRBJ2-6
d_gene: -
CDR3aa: CSVGRSGANVLTF
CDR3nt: TGCAGCGTGGGAAGGTCTGGGGCCAACGTCCTGACTTTC

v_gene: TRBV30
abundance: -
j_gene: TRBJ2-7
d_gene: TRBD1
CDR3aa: CAWTEDRVYEQYF
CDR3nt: TGTGCCTGGACGGAGGACAGGGTCTACGAGCAGTACTTC

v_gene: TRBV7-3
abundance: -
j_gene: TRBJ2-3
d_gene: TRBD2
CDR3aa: CASSFFSGGRTSTDTQYF
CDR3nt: TGTGCCAGCAGCTTCTTTAGCGGGGGGCGAACTAGCACAGATACGCAGTATTTT

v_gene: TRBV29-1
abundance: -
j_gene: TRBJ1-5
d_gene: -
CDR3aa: CSGSDPDQPQHF
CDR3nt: TGCAGCGGCTCGGACCCGGACCAGCCCCAGCATTTT

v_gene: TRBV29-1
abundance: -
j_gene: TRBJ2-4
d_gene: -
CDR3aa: CSVVVLGRIQYF
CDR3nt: TGCAGCGTTGTGGTCCTCGGGCGCATTCAGTACTTC

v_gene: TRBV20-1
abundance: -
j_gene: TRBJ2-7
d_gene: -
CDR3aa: CSARQGHEQYF
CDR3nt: TGCAGTGCTAGGCAAGGCCACGAGCAGTACTTC

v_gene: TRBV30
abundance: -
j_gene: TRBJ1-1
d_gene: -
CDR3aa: CAWSPSRGEAFF
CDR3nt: TGTGCCTGGAGTCCGTCACGAGGGGAAGCTTTCTTT

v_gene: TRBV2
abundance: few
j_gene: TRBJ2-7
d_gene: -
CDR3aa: CASKATEKNYEQYF
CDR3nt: TGTGCCAGCAAAGCGACGGAAAAGAACTACGAGCAGTACTTC

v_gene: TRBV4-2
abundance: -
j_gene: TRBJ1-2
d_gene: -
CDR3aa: CASSQDLGVQGYGYTF
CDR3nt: TGTGCCAGCAGCCAAGATCTTGGCGTACAGGGTTATGGCTACACCTTC

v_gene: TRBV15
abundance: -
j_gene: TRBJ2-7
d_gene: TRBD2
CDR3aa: CATRGAGGDEQYF
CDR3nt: TGTGCCACCAGAGGGGCGGGAGGGGACGAGCAGTACTTC

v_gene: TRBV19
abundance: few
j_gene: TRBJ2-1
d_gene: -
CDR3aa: CASSDPPPPRINEQFF
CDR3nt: TGTGCCAGTAGTGACCCACCCCCGCCAAGAATCAATGAGCAGTTCTTC

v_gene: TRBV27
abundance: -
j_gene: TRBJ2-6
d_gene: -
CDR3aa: CASSSSFSGANVLTF
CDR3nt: TGTGCCAGCAGTTCCAGTTTCTCTGGGGCCAACGTCCTGACTTTC

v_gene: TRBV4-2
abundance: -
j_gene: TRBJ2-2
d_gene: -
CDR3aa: CASSRKRDSNTGELFF
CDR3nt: TGTGCCAGCAGCCGAAAACGGGACTCGAACACCGGGGAGCTGTTTTTT

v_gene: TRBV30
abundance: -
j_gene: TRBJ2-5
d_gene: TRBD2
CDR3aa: CAWSVRLAGVGETQYF
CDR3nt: TGTGCCTGGAGTGTACGGCTAGCGGGAGTAGGGGAGACCCAGTACTTC

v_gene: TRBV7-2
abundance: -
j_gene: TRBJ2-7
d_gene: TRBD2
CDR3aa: CASSTGRASLEQYF
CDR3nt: TGTGCCAGCAGTACCGGGAGGGCCTCACTCGAGCAGTACTTC

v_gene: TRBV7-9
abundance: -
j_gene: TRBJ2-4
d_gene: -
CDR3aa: CASSSTEAKNIQYF
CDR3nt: TGTGCCAGCAGCTCGACAGAAGCCAAAAACATTCAGTACTTC

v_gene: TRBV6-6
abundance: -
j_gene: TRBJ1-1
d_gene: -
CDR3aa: CASSYVADEAFF
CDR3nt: TGTGCCAGCAGTTACGTAGCCGATGAAGCTTTCTTT

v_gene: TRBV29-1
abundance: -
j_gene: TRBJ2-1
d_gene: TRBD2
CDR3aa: CSVVSGTNNEQFF
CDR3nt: TGCAGCGTTGTTAGCGGGACAAACAATGAGCAGTTCTTC

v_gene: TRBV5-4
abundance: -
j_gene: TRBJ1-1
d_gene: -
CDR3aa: CASSLGQVNTEAFF
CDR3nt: TGTGCCAGCAGCTTGGGACAGGTTAACACTGAAGCTTTCTTT

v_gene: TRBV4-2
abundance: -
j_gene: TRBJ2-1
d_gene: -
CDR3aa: CASSQGVTRIYNEQFF
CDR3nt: TGTGCCAGCAGCCAAGGGGTGACTAGGATCTACAATGAGCAGTTCTTC

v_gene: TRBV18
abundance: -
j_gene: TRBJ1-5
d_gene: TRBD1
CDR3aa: CASSWDRENNQPQHF
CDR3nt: TGTGCCAGCTCTTGGGACAGGGAAAACAATCAGCCCCAGCATTTT

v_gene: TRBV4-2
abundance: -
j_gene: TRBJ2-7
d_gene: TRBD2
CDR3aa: CASSHGLTGGSYEQYF
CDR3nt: TGTGCCAGCAGCCATGGGCTAACGGGGGGCTCCTACGAGCAGTACTTC

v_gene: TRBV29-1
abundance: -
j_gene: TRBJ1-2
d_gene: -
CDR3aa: CSVIGGQDYGYTF
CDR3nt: TGCAGCGTGATAGGGGGTCAGGACTATGGCTACACCTTC

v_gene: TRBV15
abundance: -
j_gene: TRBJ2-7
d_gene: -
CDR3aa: CATSRQGNAYEQYF
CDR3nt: TGTGCCACCAGCAGACAGGGGAACGCCTACGAGCAGTACTTC

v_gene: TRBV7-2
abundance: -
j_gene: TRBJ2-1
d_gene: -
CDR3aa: CASSFIGQGWQFF
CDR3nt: TGTGCCAGCAGCTTTATTGGACAAGGATGGCAGTTCTTC

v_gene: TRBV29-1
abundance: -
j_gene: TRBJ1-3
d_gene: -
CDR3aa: CSAQSHTRNTIYF
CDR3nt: TGCAGCGCCCAATCCCATACTAGAAACACCATATATTTT

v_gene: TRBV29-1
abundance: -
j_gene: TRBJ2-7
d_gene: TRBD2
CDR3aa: CSVGLAVNYEQYF
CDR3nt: TGCAGCGTTGGACTAGCGGTGAACTACGAGCAGTACTTC

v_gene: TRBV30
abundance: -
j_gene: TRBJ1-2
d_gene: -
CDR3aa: CAWSVRGGYTF
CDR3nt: TGTGCCTGGAGTGTACGGGGAGGCTACACCTTC

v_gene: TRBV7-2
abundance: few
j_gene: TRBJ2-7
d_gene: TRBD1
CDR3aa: CASSPGQGFIEQYF
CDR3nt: TGTGCCAGCAGCCCGGGACAGGGCTTCATCGAGCAGTACTTC

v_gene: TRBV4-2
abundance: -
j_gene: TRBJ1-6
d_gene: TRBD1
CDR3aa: CASSQDPGQGSLDSPLHF
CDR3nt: TGTGCCAGCAGCCAAGATCCCGGACAGGGGTCTTTAGATTCACCCCTCCACTTT

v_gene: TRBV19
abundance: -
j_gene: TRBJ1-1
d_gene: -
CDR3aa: CASSNRANTEAFF
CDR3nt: TGTGCCAGTAGTAACAGGGCGAACACTGAAGCTTTCTTT

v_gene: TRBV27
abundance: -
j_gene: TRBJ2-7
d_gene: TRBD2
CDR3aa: CASSFGFGTSVEQYF
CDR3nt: TGTGCCAGCAGTTTTGGATTCGGGACTAGCGTCGAGCAGTACTTC

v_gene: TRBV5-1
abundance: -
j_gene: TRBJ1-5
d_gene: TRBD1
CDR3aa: CASRPGTGSNQPQHF
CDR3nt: TGCGCCAGCAGGCCGGGGACAGGCAGCAATCAGCCCCAGCATTTT

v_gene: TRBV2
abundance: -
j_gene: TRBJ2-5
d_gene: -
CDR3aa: CASRRTDPETQYF
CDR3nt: TGTGCCAGCAGACGGACCGACCCGGAGACCCAGTACTTC

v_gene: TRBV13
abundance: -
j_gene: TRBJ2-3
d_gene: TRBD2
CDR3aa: CASSLLFQTSGIERTQYF
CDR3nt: TGTGCCAGCAGCCTACTCTTTCAGACCAGCGGGATCGAGAGGACGCAGTATTTT

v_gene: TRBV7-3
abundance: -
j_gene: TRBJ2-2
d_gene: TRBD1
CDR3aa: CASSRDSPTGELFF
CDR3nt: TGTGCCAGCAGCCGGGACAGTCCCACCGGGGAGCTGTTTTTT

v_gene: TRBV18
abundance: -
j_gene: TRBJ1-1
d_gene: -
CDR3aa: CASSTANTEAFF
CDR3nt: TGTGCCAGCTCAACAGCTAACACTGAAGCTTTCTTT

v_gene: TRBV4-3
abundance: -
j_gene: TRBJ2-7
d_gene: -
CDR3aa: CASSQDSAVRYGYEQYF
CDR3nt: TGCGCCAGCAGCCAAGATTCTGCGGTGAGGTACGGCTACGAGCAGTACTTC

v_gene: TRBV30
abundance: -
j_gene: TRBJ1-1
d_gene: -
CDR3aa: CAWRRPYEAFF
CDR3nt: TGTGCCTGGAGGCGACCGTATGAAGCTTTCTTT

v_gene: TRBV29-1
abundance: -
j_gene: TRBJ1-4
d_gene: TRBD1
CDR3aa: CSVLQGNEKLFF
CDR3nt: TGCAGCGTTTTACAGGGGAACGAAAAACTGTTTTTT

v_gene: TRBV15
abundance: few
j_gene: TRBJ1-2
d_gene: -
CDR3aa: CATSRDLGEKYGYTF
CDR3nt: TGTGCCACCAGCAGAGATCTGGGGGAGAAGTATGGCTACACCTTC

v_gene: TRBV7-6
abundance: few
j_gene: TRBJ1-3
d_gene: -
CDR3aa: CASSSAGIHSGNTIYF
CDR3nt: TGTGCCAGCAGCTCCGCCGGGATCCACTCTGGAAACACCATATATTTT

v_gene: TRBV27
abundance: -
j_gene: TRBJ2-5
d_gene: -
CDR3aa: CASSPTISTKTQYF
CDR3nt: TGTGCCAGCAGCCCGACGATCAGTACAAAGACCCAGTACTTC

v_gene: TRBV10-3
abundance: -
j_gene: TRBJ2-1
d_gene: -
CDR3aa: CAIQGSSYNEQFF
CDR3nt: TGTGCCATCCAGGGGAGCTCCTACAATGAGCAGTTCTTC

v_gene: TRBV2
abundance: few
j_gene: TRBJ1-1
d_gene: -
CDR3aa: CASSEVGRWGTEAFF
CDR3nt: TGTGCCAGCAGTGAAGTTGGCAGGTGGGGCACTGAAGCTTTCTTT

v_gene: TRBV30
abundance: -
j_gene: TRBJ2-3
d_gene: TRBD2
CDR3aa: CAWSLSGSVADTQYF
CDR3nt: TGTGCCTGGAGTCTTAGCGGGAGCGTCGCAGATACGCAGTATTTT